The 18 T cell receptor beta chains reported below all come from one sample, sequenced in a study of T cells after yellow fever vaccination. Each CDR3 protein gets one entry after TCRdb re-called the 5' RACE reads with MiXCR. The repertoire includes some 300,000 distinct CDR3 sequences, less than 9.5% of them detected once, and 3% to 4% sits in the top ten. Sequencing used CD4+ T cells sorted from PBMCs, obtained 5 days after the yellow fever booster vaccination. The source is a man between 18 and 29 years old who received the YFV17D yellow fever vaccine.

The chain recombines TRBV9 with TRBJ2-6; tentatively, D is TRBD2 (5 bases). V was clipped by 2 bases and J by 1 base, with 7 bases between them. Germline V CDR1 and CDR2: SGDLS, YYNGEE. The CDR3 sequence is 15 residues long. CDR3 sequence reads: CASSVRTSGANVLTF. The CDR3 nucleotides are TGTGCCAGCAGCGTCAGGACTTCTGGGGCCAACGTCCTGACTTTC.

V gene TRBV10-1 combines with J gene TRBJ2-5; possible D gene TRBD2, 6 bases. Trimming removed 3 bases at V and 2 bases at J, with 10 bases between. The CDR3 totals 14 residues. Per the germline V gene, CDR1 is WNHNN and CDR2 is SYGVQD (reference sequence). CDR3 coding DNA: TGCGCCAGCAGTGAATCGGCGGGACAAGAGACCCAGTACTTC. It is translated as CASSESAGQETQYF.

The gene calls are TRBV11-2 and TRBJ2-7; 9 bases map to TRBD1. The CDR3 runs to 15 residues. Germline V gene data show CDR1 as SGHAT and CDR2 as FQNNGV. V trimming: 6 bases; J trimming: 6 bases; junction bases outside the gene matches: 12. The CDR3 here is CASSTAGQGSGEQYV. Written as DNA, the CDR3 is TGTGCCAGCAGTACGGCGGGACAGGGAAGCGGCGAGCAGTACGTC.

V is TRBV4-1 and J is TRBJ1-1; the D is unclear. With 0 bases removed from V and 3 bases from J, the gap between germline ends came to 11 bases. The germline V gene has CDR1 MGHRA and CDR2 YSYEKL. The CDR3 extends over 15 amino acids. The CDR3 is CASSQEAQRYTEAFF. The DNA for the CDR3 is TGCGCCAGCAGCCAAGAGGCCCAGCGTTACACTGAAGCTTTCTTT.

This clonotype was observed a handful of times. The chain uses TRBV12-3 or TRBV12-4 and TRBJ1-1, with no clear D. This CDR3 is built from 13 residues. Trimming cost V 1 base and J 3 bases, with 6 bases left between them. As DNA, the CDR3 is TGTGCCAGCAGTTTAGGCAGCTACACTGAAGCTTTCTTT. It yields the protein CASSLGSYTEAFF.

This chain joins TRBV5-6 and TRBJ2-1; 12 positions agree with TRBD2. CDR3 length: 13 residues. CDR1 and CDR2 (germline): SGHDT, YYEEEE. V lost 3 bases to trimming and J lost 8 bases; unmatched junction nucleotides: 0. Here the CDR3 DNA reads TGTGCCAGCAGCTGGACTAGCGGGGATGAGCAGTTCTTC. Amino acid sequence: CASSWTSGDEQFF.

This clonotype was observed a handful of times. This rearrangement joins TRBV5-1 to TRBJ1-5; a possible D gene is TRBD1 (6 bases). Germline-derived CDR1 and CDR2 are SGHRS and YFSETQ. CDR3 size: 13 residues. Trimming pared 1 base from V and 6 bases from J, leaving 8 bases between. CDR3 in DNA: TGCGCCAGCAGCTTGACAGGGTTTCAGCCCCAGCATTTT. As protein: CASSLTGFQPQHF.

This clonotype was seen a few times. This chain uses TRBV29-1 with TRBJ1-1; maybe TRBD1 (5 bases). Trimming left V 3 bases short and J 4 bases short, with 12 bases between. The V gene's germline CDR1 is SQVTM and CDR2 ANQGSEA. The CDR3 covers 13 residues. CDR3 nucleotide sequence: TGCAGCGTTGATCCAGGGTGGGCCACTGAAGCTTTCTTT. Translating gives CSVDPGWATEAFF.

At least ten counts were recorded for this clonotype. The chain carries TRBV7-9 and TRBJ2-3; D is perhaps TRBD1 (5 bases). The CDR3 contains 13 residues. Trimming took 11 bases from V and 5 from J, leaving 17 bases between them. The germline CDR1 and CDR2 sequences are SEHNR and FQNEAQ (reference sequence). The CDR3 loop is CAQDPGLGDTQYF. The CDR3, as DNA: TGTGCCCAAGATCCAGGGTTGGGAGATACGCAGTATTTT.

This clonotype occurred many times. The rearrangement links TRBV7-6 to TRBJ2-7; no firm D call. V lost 5 bases to trimming and J lost 6 bases, with 14 bases between them. CDR3 length equals 13 residues. Germline V gives CDR1 SGHVS, CDR2 FNYEAQ. The CDR3 is CASSPRPSGEQYV. The CDR3 DNA reads as TGTGCCAGCAGCCCCCGTCCGTCGGGCGAGCAGTACGTC.

This clonotype was seen ten or more times. The rearrangement joins TRBV7-3 to TRBJ2-1; weak D call: TRBD2 (6 bases). Germline V gene data show CDR1 as SGHTA and CDR2 as FQGTGA. The CDR3 extends over 12 amino acids. The V and J ends lost 5 bases and 9 bases respectively, with 11 bases between them. The CDR3 reads CASSRPGGEQFF. The CDR3, as DNA: TGTGCCAGCAGCAGACCCGGGGGTGAGCAGTTCTTC.

The chain is built from TRBV7-6 and TRBJ2-1; TRBD1 matches 7 bases. This CDR3 comprises 16 residues. V lost 5 bases, J lost 3 bases, and 10 bases stayed unmatched. Germline V gives CDR1 SGHVS, CDR2 FNYEAQ. The CDR3 here is CASSPHYRGNYNEQFF. Here the CDR3 DNA reads TGTGCCAGCAGCCCACATTACAGGGGTAACTACAATGAGCAGTTCTTC.

This chain joins TRBV18 and TRBJ2-3, with TRBD2 matching over 9 bases. V shed 3 bases and J 5 bases; nucleotides not matched to a gene: 6. The CDR3 is made up of 15 amino acids. Germline CDR1 and CDR2: KGHSH and LQKENI. CDR3 DNA: TGTGCCAGCTCACCCACGCGGGGGGGCAGAGATACGCAGTATTTT. The encoded protein is CASSPTRGGRDTQYF.

The rearrangement uses TRBV5-6 and TRBJ1-2, with D unresolved. Germline V CDR1 and CDR2: SGHDT, YYEEEE. The CDR3 is 14 amino acids. The V end lost 0 bases, the J end lost 5 bases, and 11 bases lay between the germline ends. DNA for the CDR3: TGTGCCAGCAGCTTGGTCGGAGTCGGATATGGCTACACCTTC. It specifies CASSLVGVGYGYTF.

The sample holds a few counts of this clonotype. The chain employs TRBV20-1 and TRBJ1-4; D not certain. CDR1 is DFQATT and CDR2 is SNEGSKA in the germline V gene (reference sequence). This CDR3 spans 11 amino acids. The V end lost 5 bases, the J end lost 8 bases, and 9 bases lay between the germline ends. The CDR3 DNA is TGCAGTGCTTGGGTTTGGGAAAAACTGTTTTTT. Protein sequence: CSAWVWEKLFF.

This clonotype showed up just a few times. The chain recombines TRBV4-3 with TRBJ2-7, with D perhaps TRBD1 (6 bases). The CDR3 covers 16 residues. Trimming left V 0 bases short and J 3 bases short, with 15 bases between. In germline, CDR1 is LGHNA, CDR2 YSLEER. This CDR3 is CASSQDDGTPYYEQYF. Written as DNA, the CDR3 is TGCGCCAGCAGCCAAGATGATGGGACACCCTACTACGAGCAGTACTTC.

The chain recombines TRBV14 with TRBJ2-5; D may be TRBD1 (5 bases). This CDR3 region has 13 residues. Trimming shortened V by 6 bases and J by 4 bases, and 12 bases separated the two germline ends. The germline CDR1 and CDR2 sequences are SGHDN and FVKESK. CDR3 coding DNA: TGTGCCAGCAGGGGGCTAGAGGCAGAGACCCAGTACTTC. This gives the protein CASRGLEAETQYF.

The chain has TRBV28 and TRBJ2-6; D remains ambiguous. Trimming took 6 bases from V and 4 from J, leaving 13 bases between them. The CDR3 has 15 amino acids. Germline-derived CDR1 and CDR2 are MDHEN and SYDVKM. CDR3 sequence: CASSSGSQGANVLTF. CDR3 bases: TGTGCCAGCAGCTCAGGTTCTCAGGGGGCCAACGTCCTGACTTTC.